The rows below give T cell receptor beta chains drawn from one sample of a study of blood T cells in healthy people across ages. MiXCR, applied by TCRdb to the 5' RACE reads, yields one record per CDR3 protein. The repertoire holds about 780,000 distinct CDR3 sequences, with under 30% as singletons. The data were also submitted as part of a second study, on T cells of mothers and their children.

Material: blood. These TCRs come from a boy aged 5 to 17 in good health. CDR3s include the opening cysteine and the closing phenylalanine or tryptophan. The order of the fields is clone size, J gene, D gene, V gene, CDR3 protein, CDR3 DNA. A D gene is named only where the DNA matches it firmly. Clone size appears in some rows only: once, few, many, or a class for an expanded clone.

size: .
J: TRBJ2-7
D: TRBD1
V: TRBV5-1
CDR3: CASSWGAWTGGYEQYF
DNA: TGCGCCAGCAGCTGGGGGGCATGGACAGGGGGTTACGAGCAGTACTTC

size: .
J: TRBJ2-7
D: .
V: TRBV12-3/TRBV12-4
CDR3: CASSLRTTGEQYF
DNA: TGTGCCAGCAGTTTACGGACAACGGGGGAGCAGTACTTC

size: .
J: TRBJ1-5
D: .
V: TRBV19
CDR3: CASRTRRTFSGHQPQHF
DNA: TGTGCCAGTCGCACGCGCCGGACATTCTCAGGGCATCAGCCCCAGCATTTT

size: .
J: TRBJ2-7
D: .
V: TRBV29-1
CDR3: CSGTSSYEQYF
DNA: TGCAGCGGGACGAGCTCCTACGAGCAGTACTTC

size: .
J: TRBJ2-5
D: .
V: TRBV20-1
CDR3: CSARDPRGGQETQYF
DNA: TGCAGTGCTAGAGATCCACGAGGGGGCCAAGAGACCCAGTACTTC

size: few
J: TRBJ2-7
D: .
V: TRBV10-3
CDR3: CAISDEVDEQYF
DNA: TGTGCCATCAGTGACGAAGTTGACGAGCAGTACTTC

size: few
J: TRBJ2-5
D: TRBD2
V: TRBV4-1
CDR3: CASSQDGRGGQETQYF
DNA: TGCGCCAGCAGCCAAGATGGCCGGGGGGGGCAAGAGACCCAGTACTTC

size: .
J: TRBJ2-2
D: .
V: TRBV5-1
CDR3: CASNIQGAGELFF
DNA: TGCGCCAGCAACATCCAGGGTGCCGGGGAGCTGTTTTTT

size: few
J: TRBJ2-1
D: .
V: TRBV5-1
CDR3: CASSFAGLGGNERFF
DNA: TGCGCCAGCAGCTTCGCCGGCCTCGGAGGCAATGAGCGGTTCTTC

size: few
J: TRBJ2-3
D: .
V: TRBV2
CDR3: CASSRGFADTQYF
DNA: TGTGCCAGCAGCCGAGGGTTCGCAGATACGCAGTATTTT

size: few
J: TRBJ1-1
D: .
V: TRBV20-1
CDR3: CSAPASLNTEAFF
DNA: TGCAGTGCTCCCGCCAGTTTGAACACTGAAGCTTTCTTT

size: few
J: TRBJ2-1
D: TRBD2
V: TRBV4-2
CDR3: CASSQEGLAGALSYNEQFF
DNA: TGTGCCAGCAGCCAAGAGGGGCTAGCGGGGGCCTTATCCTACAATGAGCAGTTCTTC

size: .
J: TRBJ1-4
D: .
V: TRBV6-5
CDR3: CASSYGGTKLFF
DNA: TGTGCCAGCAGTTACGGGGGGACTAAACTGTTTTTT

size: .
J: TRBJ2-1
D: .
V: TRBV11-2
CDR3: CASTLSDSYNEQFF
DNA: TGTGCCAGCACCTTATCGGACAGCTACAATGAGCAGTTCTTC

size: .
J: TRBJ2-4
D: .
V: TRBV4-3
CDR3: CASSQGRGMDIQYF
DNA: TGCGCCAGCAGCCAAGGCAGGGGTATGGACATTCAGTACTTC

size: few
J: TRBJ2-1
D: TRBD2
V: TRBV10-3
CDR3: CAISVGASGNYNEQFF
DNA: TGTGCCATCAGTGTCGGAGCTAGCGGGAACTACAATGAGCAGTTCTTC